The rows below give T cell receptor beta chains drawn from one sample of a study of human T cells and chemical hapten exposure. From the RACE reads, TCRdb called clonotypes with MiXCR, one entry per CDR3 protein. The sample has 140,000 or so distinct CDR3 sequences, approximately 12% seen once. The source material was whole blood, sampled in connection with sensitization to the hapten diphenylcyclopropenone (DPC). All receptors derive from a woman aged 45 to 65 with alopecia areata. Some clones in this sample may be carry-over from other donors' samples. CDR3s include the opening cysteine and the closing phenylalanine or tryptophan. The D gene is left open where the match is weak. Clone size is stated in some rows and not others, as once, few, many or a class when expanded.

d_call	j_call	cdr3_length	v_call	clone_size	cdr3_nt	cdr3_aa
.	TRBJ1-2	12	TRBV11-2	.	TGTGCCAGCAGCGAAACGACCTATGGCTACACCTTC	CASSETTYGYTF
TRBD2	TRBJ2-3	16	TRBV19	.	TGTGCCAGTAGTCTCAGACTAGCGGGAGTAACAGATACGCAGTATTTT	CASSLRLAGVTDTQYF
.	TRBJ2-7	13	TRBV12-3/TRBV12-4	.	TGTGCCAGCGGCCCCGAGGGGGGGTACGAGCAGTACTTC	CASGPEGGYEQYF
TRBD1	TRBJ1-1	15	TRBV4-2	few	TGTGCCAGCAGCCACACGGGACAGGAAGACACTGAAGCTTTCTTT	CASSHTGQEDTEAFF
TRBD2	TRBJ2-3	17	TRBV11-2	few	TGTGCCAGCAGCTTGCCACTAGCGGGAGGGCCAGTAGATACGCAGTATTTT	CASSLPLAGGPVDTQYF
TRBD2	TRBJ2-1	13	TRBV2	many	TGTGCCAGAGAGCGGGACCGCCCCAATGAGCAGTTCTTC	CARERDRPNEQFF
.	TRBJ2-5	15	TRBV5-4	.	TGTGCCAGCAGCCCATCGGTACAGGACCGGGAGACCCAGTACTTC	CASSPSVQDRETQYF
.	TRBJ2-7	15	TRBV7-8	many	TGTGCCAGCAGCTATCAGGGGTCTAGAACCTACGAGCAGTACTTC	CASSYQGSRTYEQYF
.	TRBJ2-1	10	TRBV29-1	few	TGCAGCGTTTGGTACAATGAGCAGTTCTTC	CSVWYNEQFF
.	TRBJ1-2	13	TRBV29-1	.	TGCAGCGGCGGGCCGGGCCCCCTCGAGGGCTACACCTTC	CSGGPGPLEGYTF
.	TRBJ2-5	11	TRBV24-1	.	TGTGCCACCAGTGACAGTCGGACCCAGTACTTC	CATSDSRTQYF
.	TRBJ1-6	14	TRBV6-6	many	TGTGCCAGCACTACCAAGGGGGGCTCCTCACCCCTCCACTTT	CASTTKGGSSPLHF
.	TRBJ1-6	17	TRBV5-1	few	TGCGCCAGCAGGTCCGAAGGGTTCGGCTCCTATAATTCACCCCTCCACTTT	CASRSEGFGSYNSPLHF
TRBD2	TRBJ2-7	13	TRBV20-1	few	TGCAGTGCTAGGACGGGACTAGCGGGAGAGCAGTACTTC	CSARTGLAGEQYF
TRBD1	TRBJ1-1	13	TRBV29-1	.	TGCAGCGTCGGAGGACAGGGGAACACTGAAGCTTTCTTT	CSVGGQGNTEAFF
TRBD2	TRBJ2-2	18	TRBV19	many	TGTGCCAGTAGTCCGAGACTAGCGGGAGGTTCGAACACCGGGGAGCTGTTTTTT	CASSPRLAGGSNTGELFF
.	TRBJ2-7	15	TRBV3-1	.	TGTGCCAGCAGCCAAGAGCGGCTACTCTCCTACGAGCAGTACTTC	CASSQERLLSYEQYF
.	TRBJ1-1	13	TRBV5-4	many	TGTGCCAGCAGCTTGGACAGGGTCACTGAAGCTTTCTTT	CASSLDRVTEAFF
.	TRBJ2-7	14	TRBV7-7	few	TGTGCTAGCAGCCTCGGCGAGGCTAGTAGCGAGCAGTACTTC	CASSLGEASSEQYF
TRBD2	TRBJ2-5	15	TRBV4-3	many	TGCGCCAGCAGCCAAGTGCTAGCGGGAGGAGAGACCCAGTACTTC	CASSQVLAGGETQYF
.	TRBJ2-4	15	TRBV20-1	few	TGCAGTGCTAGACCCTTGAGGCGAACCAAAAACATTCAGTACTTC	CSARPLRRTKNIQYF
TRBD1	TRBJ2-1	15	TRBV24-1	.	TGTGCCACCAGTGACCCGGGACAGGGGGCGAATGAGCAGTTCTTC	CATSDPGQGANEQFF
.	TRBJ2-1	15	TRBV7-2	.	TGTGCCAGCAGCTCCCGGTCCCGAGGGGGCAATGAGCAGTTCTTC	CASSSRSRGGNEQFF
TRBD2	TRBJ2-1	20	TRBV24-1	.	TGTGCCACCAGTGATTATAGACTGGGACTAGCGGGAGTGTTGGGCAATGAGCAGTTCTTC	CATSDYRLGLAGVLGNEQFF
.	TRBJ2-7	12	TRBV18	few	TGTGCCAGCTCACCGACCGTATACGAGCAGTACTTC	CASSPTVYEQYF
TRBD1	TRBJ2-2	15	TRBV29-1	many	TGCAGCGTTATCCCCAGGGGGCCGAACACCGGGGAGCTGTTTTTT	CSVIPRGPNTGELFF
.	TRBJ2-7	16	TRBV29-1	many	TGCAGCGTTGAAGAAGCTGGGGGGACCCTCTCCTACGAGCAGTACTTC	CSVEEAGGTLSYEQYF